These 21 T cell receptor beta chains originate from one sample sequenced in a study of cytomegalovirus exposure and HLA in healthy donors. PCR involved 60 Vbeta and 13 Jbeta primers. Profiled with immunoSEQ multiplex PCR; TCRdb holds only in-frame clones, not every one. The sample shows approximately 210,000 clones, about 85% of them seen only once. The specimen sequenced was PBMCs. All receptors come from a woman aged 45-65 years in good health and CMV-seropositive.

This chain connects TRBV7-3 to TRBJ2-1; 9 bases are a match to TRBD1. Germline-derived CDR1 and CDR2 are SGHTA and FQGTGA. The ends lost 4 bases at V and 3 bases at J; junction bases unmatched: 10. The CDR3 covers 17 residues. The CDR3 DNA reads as TGTGCCAGCAGCTCCCCATCTACAGGGGGCTTCTACAATGAGCAGTTCTTC. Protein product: CASSSPSTGGFYNEQFF.

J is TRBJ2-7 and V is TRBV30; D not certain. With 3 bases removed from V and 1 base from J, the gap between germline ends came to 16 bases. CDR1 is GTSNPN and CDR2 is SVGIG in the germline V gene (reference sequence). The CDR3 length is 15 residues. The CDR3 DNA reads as TGTGCCTGGAGCCCGCGACATTACCTATCCTACGAGCAGTACTTC. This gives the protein CAWSPRHYLSYEQYF.

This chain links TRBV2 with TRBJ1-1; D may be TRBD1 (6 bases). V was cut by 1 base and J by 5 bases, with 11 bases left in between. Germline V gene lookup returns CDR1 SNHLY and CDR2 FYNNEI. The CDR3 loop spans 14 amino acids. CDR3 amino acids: CASSEGRGNTEAFF. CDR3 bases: TGTGCCAGCAGTGAAGGCAGGGGTAATACTGAAGCTTTCTTT.

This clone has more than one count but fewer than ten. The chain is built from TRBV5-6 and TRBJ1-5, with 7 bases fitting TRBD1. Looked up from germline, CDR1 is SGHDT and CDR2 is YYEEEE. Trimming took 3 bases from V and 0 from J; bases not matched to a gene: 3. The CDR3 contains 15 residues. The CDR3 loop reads CASSYGTVSNQPQHF. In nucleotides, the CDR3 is TGTGCCAGCAGCTACGGGACAGTTAGCAATCAGCCCCAGCATTTT.

CDR3 sequence: CASRKGLAGGLAKNIQYF. The CDR3 DNA reads TGTGCCAGCAGAAAGGGACTAGCGGGGGGTTTAGCCAAAAACATTCAGTACTTC. The V and J genes are TRBV2 and TRBJ2-4; 15 positions agree with TRBD2. Losses at the gene ends were 6 bases for V and 0 bases for J; bases not matched to a gene: 6. The CDR3 sequence is 18 residues long. Germline V CDR1 and CDR2: SNHLY, FYNNEI.

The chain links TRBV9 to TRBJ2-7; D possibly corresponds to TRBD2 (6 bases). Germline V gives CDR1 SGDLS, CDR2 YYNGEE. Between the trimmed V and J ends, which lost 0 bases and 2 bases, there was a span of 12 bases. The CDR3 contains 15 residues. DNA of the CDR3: TGTGCCAGCAGCGTAGTGGGGGGTCCTACCTACGAGCAGTACTTC. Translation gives CASSVVGGPTYEQYF. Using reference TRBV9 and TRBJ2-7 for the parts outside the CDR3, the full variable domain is DSGVTQTPKHLITATGQRVTLRCSPRSGDLSVYWYQQSLDQGLQFLIQYYNGEERAKGNILERFSAQQFPDLHSELNLSSLELGDSALYFCASSVVGGPTYEQYFGPGTRLTVT.

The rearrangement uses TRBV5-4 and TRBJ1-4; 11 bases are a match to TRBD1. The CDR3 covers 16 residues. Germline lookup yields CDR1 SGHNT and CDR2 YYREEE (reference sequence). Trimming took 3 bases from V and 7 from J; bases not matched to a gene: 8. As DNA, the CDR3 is TGTGCCAGCAGCTCGCTCGTGGACAGGGGGCCTGAAAAACTGTTTTTT. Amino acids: CASSSLVDRGPEKLFF. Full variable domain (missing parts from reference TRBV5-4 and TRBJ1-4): ETGVTQSPTHLIKTRGQQVTLRCSSQSGHNTVSWYQQALGQGPQFIFQYYREEENGRGNFPPRFSGLQFPNYSSELNVNALELDDSALYLCASSSLVDRGPEKLFFGSGTQLSVL.

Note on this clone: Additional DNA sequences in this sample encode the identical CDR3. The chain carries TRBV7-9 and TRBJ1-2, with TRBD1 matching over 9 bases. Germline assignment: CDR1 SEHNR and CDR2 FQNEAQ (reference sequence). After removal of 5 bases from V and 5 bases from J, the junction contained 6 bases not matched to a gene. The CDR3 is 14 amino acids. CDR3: CASSLTGGAYGYTF. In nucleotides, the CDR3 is TGTGCCAGCAGCCTAACAGGGGGCGCATATGGCTACACCTTC.

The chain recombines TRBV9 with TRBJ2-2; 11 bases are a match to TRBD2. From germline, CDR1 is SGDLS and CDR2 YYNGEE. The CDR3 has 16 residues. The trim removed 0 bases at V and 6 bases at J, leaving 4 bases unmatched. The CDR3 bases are TGTGCCAGCAGCGTAGGGCTAGCGGGGGGACCCGGGGAGCTGTTTTTT. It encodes CASSVGLAGGPGELFF.

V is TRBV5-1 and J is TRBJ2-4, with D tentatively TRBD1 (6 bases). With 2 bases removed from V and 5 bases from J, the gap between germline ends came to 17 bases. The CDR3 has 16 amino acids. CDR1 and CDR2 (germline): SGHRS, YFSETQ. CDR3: CASSFTPGTSENIQYF. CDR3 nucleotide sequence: TGCGCCAGCAGCTTTACCCCCGGGACAAGTGAAAACATTCAGTACTTC.

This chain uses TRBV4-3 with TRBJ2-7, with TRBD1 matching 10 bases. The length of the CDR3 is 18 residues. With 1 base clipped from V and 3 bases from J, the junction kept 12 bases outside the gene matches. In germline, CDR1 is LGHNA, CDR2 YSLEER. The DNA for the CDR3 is TGCGCCAGCAGCCAAGGGGTACCGGGACAGGGGATAGGCTACGAGCAGTACTTC. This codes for CASSQGVPGQGIGYEQYF.

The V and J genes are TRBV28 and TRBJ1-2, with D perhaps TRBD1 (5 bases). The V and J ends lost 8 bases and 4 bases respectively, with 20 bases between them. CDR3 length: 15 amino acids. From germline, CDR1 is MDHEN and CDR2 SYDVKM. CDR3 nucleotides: TGTGCCAGCTTGTCGGGGGGAATTCCTTCCTATGGCTACACCTTC. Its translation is CASLSGGIPSYGYTF.

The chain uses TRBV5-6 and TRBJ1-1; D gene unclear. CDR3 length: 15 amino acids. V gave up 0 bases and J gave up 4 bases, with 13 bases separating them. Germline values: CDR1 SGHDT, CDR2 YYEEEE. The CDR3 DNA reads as TGTGCCAGCAGCTTGGGCTGGGGAGGGTTCACTGAAGCTTTCTTT. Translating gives CASSLGWGGFTEAFF.

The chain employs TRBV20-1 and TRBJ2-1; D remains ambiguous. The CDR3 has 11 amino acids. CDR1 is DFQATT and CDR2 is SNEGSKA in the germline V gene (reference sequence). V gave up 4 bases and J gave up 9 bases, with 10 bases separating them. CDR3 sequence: CSAIPLGEQFF. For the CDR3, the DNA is TGCAGTGCTATACCCCTAGGTGAGCAGTTCTTC.

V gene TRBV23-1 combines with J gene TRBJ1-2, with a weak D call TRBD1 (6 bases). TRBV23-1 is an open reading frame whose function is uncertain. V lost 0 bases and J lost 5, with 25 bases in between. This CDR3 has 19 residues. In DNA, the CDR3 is TGCGCCAGCAGTCAATCCTTTGGGGGCCACAGAGGGCCCTTTTATGGCTACACCTTC. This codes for CASSQSFGGHRGPFYGYTF.

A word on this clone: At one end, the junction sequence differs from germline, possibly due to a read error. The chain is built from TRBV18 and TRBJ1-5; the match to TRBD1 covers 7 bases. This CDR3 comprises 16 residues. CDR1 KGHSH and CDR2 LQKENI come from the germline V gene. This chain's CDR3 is CASSPRRGQGNQPQHF. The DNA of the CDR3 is TGTGCCAGCTCTCCACGAAGGGGGCAGGGCAATCAGCCCCAGCATTTT.

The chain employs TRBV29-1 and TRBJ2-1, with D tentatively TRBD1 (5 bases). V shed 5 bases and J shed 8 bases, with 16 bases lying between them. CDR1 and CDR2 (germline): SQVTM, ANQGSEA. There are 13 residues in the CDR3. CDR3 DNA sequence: TGCAGCGTTAATAGCCCAGGGTCCTATGAGCAGTTCTTC. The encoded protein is CSVNSPGSYEQFF.

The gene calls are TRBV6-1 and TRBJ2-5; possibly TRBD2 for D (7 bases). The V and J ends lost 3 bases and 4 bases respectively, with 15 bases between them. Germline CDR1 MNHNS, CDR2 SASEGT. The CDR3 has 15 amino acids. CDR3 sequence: CASSERSGGAETQYF. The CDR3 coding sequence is TGTGCCAGCAGTGAGAGGAGTGGGGGGGCAGAGACCCAGTACTTC.

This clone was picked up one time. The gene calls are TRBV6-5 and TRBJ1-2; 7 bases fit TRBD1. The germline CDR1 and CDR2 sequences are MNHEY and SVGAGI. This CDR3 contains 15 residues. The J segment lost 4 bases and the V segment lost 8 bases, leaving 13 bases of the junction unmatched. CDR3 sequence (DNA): TGTGCCAGCTTCGACCCCACAGGGGTGAGCTATGGCTACACCTTC. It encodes CASFDPTGVSYGYTF.

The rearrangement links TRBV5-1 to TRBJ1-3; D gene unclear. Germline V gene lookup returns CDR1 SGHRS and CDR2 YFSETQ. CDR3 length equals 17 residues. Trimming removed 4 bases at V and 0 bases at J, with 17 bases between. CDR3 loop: CASSLGYPQDSGNTIYF. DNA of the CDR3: TGCGCCAGCAGCCTGGGTTATCCTCAGGACTCTGGAAACACCATATATTTT.

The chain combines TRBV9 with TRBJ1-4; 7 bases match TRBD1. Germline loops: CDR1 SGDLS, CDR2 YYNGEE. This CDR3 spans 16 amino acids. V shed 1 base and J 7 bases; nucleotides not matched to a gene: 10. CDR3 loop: CASSVRRRGRCEKLFF. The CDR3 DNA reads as TGTGCCAGCAGCGTACGTAGGAGGGGGCGTTGTGAAAAACTGTTTTTT.